This is a list of T cell receptor beta chains from one sample in a study of cytomegalovirus exposure and HLA in healthy donors. Profiled with immunoSEQ multiplex PCR; TCRdb holds only in-frame clones, not every one. Of 200,000 or so clones in the sample, 70% to 85% were seen once. Source material: PBMCs. Receptor source: a boy between 2 and 15 years old in good health and CMV-seronegative. Both conserved end residues are part of each CDR3. The order of the fields is D gene, clone size, J gene, V gene, CDR3 protein, CDR3 DNA. D genes are given only for firm matches. Part of the rows lack a size; the others show once, few, many or a class for expanded clones.

D: -; size: few; J: TRBJ1-6; V: TRBV10-3; CDR3: CATRDSYNSPLHF; DNA: TGTGCCACCCGGGACTCCTATAATTCACCCCTCCACTTT
D: -; size: few; J: TRBJ1-2; V: TRBV4-2; CDR3: CASSRYSGSDGTNYGYTF; DNA: TGTGCCAGCAGCCGGTATTCGGGGTCAGACGGAACTAACTATGGCTACACCTTC
D: -; size: -; J: TRBJ2-3; V: TRBV7-3; CDR3: CASSLRGRGTDTQYF; DNA: TGTGCCAGCAGCTTAAGAGGTAGAGGGACAGATACGCAGTATTTT
D: TRBD1; size: -; J: TRBJ1-2; V: TRBV7-8; CDR3: CASSLLAQGAGGYTF; DNA: TGTGCCAGCAGCTTATTAGCACAGGGGGCCGGAGGCTACACCTTC
D: -; size: -; J: TRBJ2-1; V: TRBV9; CDR3: CASSVASTDNEQFF; DNA: TGTGCCAGCAGCGTAGCCTCGACAGACAATGAGCAGTTCTTC
D: -; size: -; J: TRBJ2-3; V: TRBV6-5; CDR3: CASKRDGTDTQYF; DNA: TGTGCCAGTAAGCGCGACGGCACAGATACGCAGTATTTT
D: TRBD1; size: -; J: TRBJ1-5; V: TRBV25-1; CDR3: CASSQGRGLDQPQHF; DNA: TGTGCCAGCAGCCAGGGCAGGGGGCTAGACCAGCCCCAGCATTTT
D: -; size: once; J: TRBJ1-2; V: TRBV19; CDR3: CARQEDGYTF; DNA: TGTGCCAGGCAAGAGGATGGCTACACCTTC
D: -; size: once; J: TRBJ1-5; V: TRBV6-4; CDR3: CASSEDVAGRSNQPQHF; DNA: TGTGCCAGCAGTGAAGACGTGGCAGGTAGGAGCAATCAGCCCCAGCATTTT
D: TRBD2; size: -; J: TRBJ2-5; V: TRBV4-2; CDR3: CASSRLAGGGETQYF; DNA: TGTGCCAGCAGCCGACTAGCGGGGGGAGGTGAGACCCAGTACTTC
D: -; size: -; J: TRBJ2-5; V: TRBV15; CDR3: CATSNSRELQAFQETQYF; DNA: TGTGCCACCAGCAACTCGAGGGAGCTCCAAGCGTTCCAAGAGACCCAGTACTTC
D: -; size: -; J: TRBJ2-3; V: TRBV27; CDR3: CASSLRGTDTQYF; DNA: TGTGCCAGCAGTTTGAGAGGGACAGATACGCAGTATTTT
D: TRBD2; size: -; J: TRBJ2-1; V: TRBV19; CDR3: CASSLSGGSSYNEQFF; DNA: TGTGCCAGTAGCCTTAGCGGGGGGAGCTCCTACAATGAGCAGTTCTTC
D: -; size: -; J: TRBJ1-5; V: TRBV4-1; CDR3: CASSQGAGTNQPQHF; DNA: TGCGCCAGCAGCCAAGGGGCAGGGACTAATCAGCCCCAGCATTTT
D: TRBD2; size: -; J: TRBJ2-3; V: TRBV4-2; CDR3: CASSQDGAGGTDTQYF; DNA: TGTGCCAGCAGCCAAGATGGAGCGGGGGGCACAGATACGCAGTATTTT
D: TRBD2; size: few; J: TRBJ2-3; V: TRBV12-5; CDR3: CASGLPTRSRQVGTSGSTDTQYF; DNA: TGTGCTAGTGGTTTGCCTACCCGAAGCCGACAGGTTGGGACTAGCGGTAGCACAGATACGCAGTATTTT
D: TRBD2; size: few; J: TRBJ2-5; V: TRBV4-3; CDR3: CASSQEFGDTSGETQYF; DNA: TGCGCCAGCAGCCAAGAGTTTGGCGACACTAGCGGGGAGACCCAGTACTTC
D: TRBD2; size: -; J: TRBJ2-3; V: TRBV7-8; CDR3: CASSPEITGGKISDTQYF; DNA: TGTGCCAGCAGCCCTGAAATAACGGGGGGGAAGATATCAGATACGCAGTATTTT
D: -; size: -; J: TRBJ1-3; V: TRBV4-3; CDR3: CASSQDSTLSGNTIYF; DNA: TGCGCCAGCAGCCAAGATAGTACCCTCTCTGGAAACACCATATATTTT
D: -; size: -; J: TRBJ2-7; V: TRBV6-6; CDR3: CASSEPGGGRTYEQYF; DNA: TGTGCCAGCAGCGAACCCGGAGGAGGCCGCACCTACGAGCAGTACTTC
D: TRBD1; size: -; J: TRBJ2-7; V: TRBV19; CDR3: CASSVRTGGSYEQYF; DNA: TGTGCCAGTAGTGTCCGGACAGGGGGCTCCTACGAGCAGTACTTC
D: TRBD1; size: -; J: TRBJ1-4; V: TRBV5-1; CDR3: CASSSGQPNEKLFF; DNA: TGCGCCAGCAGCTCGGGACAGCCTAATGAAAAACTGTTTTTT
D: -; size: -; J: TRBJ2-7; V: TRBV5-4; CDR3: CASSTSKGATYEQYF; DNA: TGTGCCAGCAGCACTAGCAAGGGGGCTACTTACGAGCAGTACTTC
D: TRBD1; size: -; J: TRBJ2-5; V: TRBV5-8; CDR3: CASSPITGGGETQYF; DNA: TGTGCCAGCAGCCCGATTACAGGGGGCGGCGAGACCCAGTACTTC
D: TRBD1; size: -; J: TRBJ2-2; V: TRBV2; CDR3: CASSKQGAGELFF; DNA: TGTGCCAGCAGTAAACAGGGGGCCGGGGAGCTGTTTTTT
D: TRBD2; size: -; J: TRBJ2-4; V: TRBV10-3; CDR3: CAAGGGSIQYF; DNA: TGTGCCGCCGGGGGGGGTAGCATTCAGTACTTC
D: TRBD2; size: -; J: TRBJ2-2; V: TRBV4-3; CDR3: CASSQVGRGGPSGELFF; DNA: TGCGCCAGCAGCCAAGTAGGTCGGGGGGGGCCGTCCGGGGAGCTGTTTTTT
D: TRBD2; size: few; J: TRBJ2-1; V: TRBV27; CDR3: CASSLNGGGRYNEQFF; DNA: TGTGCCAGCAGTTTAAACGGCGGGGGAAGGTACAATGAGCAGTTCTTC
D: -; size: -; J: TRBJ2-3; V: TRBV15; CDR3: CATSRPPSRTDTQYF; DNA: TGTGCCACCTCTAGACCCCCATCCCGCACAGATACGCAGTATTTT
D: -; size: -; J: TRBJ2-1; V: TRBV19; CDR3: CASSTTRVNEQFF; DNA: TGTGCCAGTAGCACGACTAGGGTCAATGAGCAGTTCTTC
D: TRBD1; size: -; J: TRBJ1-6; V: TRBV18; CDR3: CASSPPGQPNSPLHF; DNA: TGTGCCAGCTCACCCCCGGGACAGCCTAATTCACCCCTCCACTTT
D: -; size: -; J: TRBJ2-3; V: TRBV7-2; CDR3: CASSWEQGSKADTQYF; DNA: TGTGCCAGCAGCTGGGAGCAGGGGAGTAAGGCAGATACGCAGTATTTT
D: -; size: -; J: TRBJ1-2; V: TRBV19; CDR3: CASSIVNSLSGYTF; DNA: TGTGCCAGTAGTATAGTGAACAGTCTAAGTGGCTACACCTTC
D: -; size: -; J: TRBJ1-1; V: TRBV5-8; CDR3: CASSTWGGVNTEAFF; DNA: TGTGCCAGCAGCACCTGGGGGGGAGTGAACACTGAAGCTTTCTTT
D: -; size: -; J: TRBJ2-7; V: TRBV4-2; CDR3: CASSQGRTRLNYEQYF; DNA: TGTGCCAGCAGCCAAGGTAGGACTCGACTCAACTACGAGCAGTACTTC
D: TRBD1; size: once; J: TRBJ2-6; V: TRBV5-4; CDR3: CASSFGQGAPGANVLTF; DNA: TGTGCCAGCAGTTTCGGACAGGGGGCCCCTGGGGCCAACGTCCTGACTTTC
D: TRBD1; size: once; J: TRBJ1-5; V: TRBV5-4; CDR3: CASRSRDSSNSNQPQHF; DNA: TGTGCCAGCAGAAGCCGGGACAGTAGTAATAGCAATCAGCCCCAGCATTTT
D: -; size: -; J: TRBJ1-1; V: TRBV29-1; CDR3: CSVEALVGREAFF; DNA: TGCAGCGTTGAAGCGCTCGTGGGCAGGGAAGCTTTCTTT
D: TRBD1; size: -; J: TRBJ1-1; V: TRBV9; CDR3: CASSGGQGRNIAEAFF; DNA: TGTGCCAGCAGCGGGGGACAGGGGCGCAACATCGCCGAAGCTTTCTTT
D: -; size: -; J: TRBJ1-1; V: TRBV10-3; CDR3: CAISGTEMSRGNTEAFF; DNA: TGTGCCATCAGTGGGACCGAAATGAGTCGGGGGAACACTGAAGCTTTCTTT
D: TRBD1; size: -; J: TRBJ2-2; V: TRBV5-6; CDR3: CASSLTGTGNTGELFF; DNA: TGTGCCAGCAGCCTCACCGGGACAGGGAACACCGGGGAGCTGTTTTTT
D: -; size: -; J: TRBJ2-5; V: TRBV10-3; CDR3: CAISVDQETQYF; DNA: TGTGCCATCAGTGTAGACCAAGAGACCCAGTACTTC
D: TRBD1; size: few; J: TRBJ1-4; V: TRBV25-1; CDR3: CASRSRTGESEKLFF; DNA: TGTGCCTCCCGGTCACGGACAGGGGAAAGTGAAAAACTGTTTTTT
D: -; size: once; J: TRBJ2-1; V: TRBV29-1; CDR3: CSVVQLPSDNEQFF; DNA: TGCAGCGTTGTTCAGTTACCATCCGACAATGAGCAGTTCTTC